Listed below are T cell receptor beta chains from one sample, sequenced in a study of blood T cell repertoires in COVID-19. Assay used: immunoSEQ multiplex PCR; TCRdb lists only in-frame clones, some missing. Of about 210,000 clones listed, around four fifths were seen once; the top ten hold roughly 8.2%. Sequencing used peripheral blood. These receptors were obtained from a woman aged 50 to 65 with acute or convalescent COVID-19. Both conserved end residues are part of each CDR3. D genes are given only for firm matches. Clone size is given for some rows only: seen once, a few or many times, or a class if the clone is expanded.

TRBV5-1	TRBJ1-1	.	.	TGCGCCAGCGGATCCCAGGGCACTGAAGCTTTCTTT	CASGSQGTEAFF
TRBV12-3/TRBV12-4	TRBJ1-2	.	.	TGTGCCAGCAGTTTAGGGGGGCACTATGGCTACACCTTC	CASSLGGHYGYTF
TRBV28	TRBJ2-3	few	.	TGTGCCAGCAGGACTGGGGCGGCAGATACGCAGTATTTT	CASRTGAADTQYF
TRBV11-2	TRBJ2-1	.	.	TGTGCCAGCAGCTTAGGACTTTATAATGAGCAGTTCTTC	CASSLGLYNEQFF
TRBV28	TRBJ2-3	.	TRBD1	TGTGCCAGCCCCCCTGGGGCAGGGGGCGCAGATACGCAGTATTTT	CASPPGAGGADTQYF
TRBV10-1	TRBJ1-2	once	.	TGCGCCAGCAGTGAAGATACAGGGTATGGCTACACCTTC	CASSEDTGYGYTF
TRBV19	TRBJ1-1	.	TRBD1	TGTGCCAGTAGTCCCCAGGGGGAGTTGAACACTGAAGCTTTCTTT	CASSPQGELNTEAFF
TRBV5-1	TRBJ1-1	.	TRBD1	TGCGCCAGCAGCTTGGAGGGGACAGGGATAACTGAAGCTTTCTTT	CASSLEGTGITEAFF
TRBV2	TRBJ2-5	few	TRBD2	TGTGCCAGCATAAGGGAGGCTAGCGGGAGGATAGGGGAGACCCAGTACTTC	CASIREASGRIGETQYF
TRBV11-2	TRBJ1-2	few	TRBD1	TGTGCCAGCAGCTTTGACAGGGATGCCTACACCTTC	CASSFDRDAYTF
TRBV5-1	TRBJ1-3	few	.	TGCGCCAGCAGCCCCAGGGTGGGCTCTGGAAACACCATATATTTT	CASSPRVGSGNTIYF
TRBV28	TRBJ1-2	.	.	TGTGCCAGCAGTTCCTCGGGATGGAGGGGTAGTGGCTATGGCTACACCTTC	CASSSSGWRGSGYGYTF
TRBV19	TRBJ1-5	.	.	TGTGCCAGGCCCGGGGGGTGGAGCAATCAGCCCCAGCATTTT	CARPGGWSNQPQHF
TRBV5-1	TRBJ2-5	.	TRBD1	TGCGCCAGCAGCGGGGGGACAGGGCGGGCGCAAGAGACCCAGTACTTC	CASSGGTGRAQETQYF
TRBV7-3	TRBJ2-3	.	.	TGTGCCAGCAGCGAAATAGCTAGCAATACGCAGTATTTT	CASSEIASNTQYF
TRBV5-1	TRBJ2-3	.	.	TGCGCCAGCAGCTTGGCTTCTTCTAGCACAGATACGCAGTATTTT	CASSLASSSTDTQYF
TRBV6-5	TRBJ2-7	many	.	TGTGCCGCCAGCCCAAGTGGGCGCTACGAGCAGTACTTC	CAASPSGRYEQYF
TRBV27	TRBJ2-7	.	.	TGTGCCAGCAGTTTAGGTGTCAGGGTTGTCCACGAGCAGTACTTC	CASSLGVRVVHEQYF
TRBV10-3	TRBJ2-5	once	TRBD1	TGTGCCATCAGTGAGCCCCCGGACAGGTCGTACCAAGAGACCCAGTACTTC	CAISEPPDRSYQETQYF
TRBV5-3	TRBJ2-3	.	TRBD1	TGTGCCAGAAGCCAACCCCGGGACAGGCACACAGATACGCAGTATTTT	CARSQPRDRHTDTQYF
TRBV9	TRBJ1-1	once	.	TGTGCCAGCAACCCCTGGGGGGACCTAAACACTGAAGCTTTCTTT	CASNPWGDLNTEAFF
TRBV28	TRBJ1-1	.	TRBD1	TGTGCCAGCAGTACAGGGACAGGTCTCGAAGCTTTCTTT	CASSTGTGLEAFF
TRBV9	TRBJ2-2	.	TRBD2	TGTGCCAGCAGCCAACGACTAGCGACCGGGGAGCTGTTTTTT	CASSQRLATGELFF
TRBV5-6	TRBJ1-1	once	TRBD1	TGTGCCAGCAGCTTCAAACAGGGGAGGAGGACTGAAGCTTTCTTT	CASSFKQGRRTEAFF
TRBV6-7	TRBJ2-7	.	TRBD2	TGTGCCAGCACCCGGGGACTAGCGGGGGCCTACGAGCAGTACTTC	CASTRGLAGAYEQYF
TRBV20-1	TRBJ1-5	once	.	TGCAGTGCTATTGAGGGCTCGGGCAATCAGCCCCAGCATTTT	CSAIEGSGNQPQHF
TRBV6-6	TRBJ2-2	.	.	TGTGCCAGCACCACGGTAACCGGGGAGCTGTTTTTT	CASTTVTGELFF
TRBV24-1	TRBJ2-3	.	TRBD2	TGTGCCACCAGTGAGCCCCTAGCGGGAAGCACAGATACGCAGTATTTT	CATSEPLAGSTDTQYF
TRBV12-3/TRBV12-4	TRBJ2-5	.	.	TGTGCCAGCAGCTTGGCCTCGGAGACCCAGTACTTC	CASSLASETQYF
TRBV10-1	TRBJ2-1	.	TRBD2	TGCGCCAGCAGTGAGAGGACTAGCGGGGATCTTGGGCAGTTCTTC	CASSERTSGDLGQFF
TRBV5-1	TRBJ2-3	.	.	TGCGCCAGCAGCTGGGGGCTAATAGGAGATACGCAGTATTTT	CASSWGLIGDTQYF
TRBV5-4	TRBJ2-7	.	.	TGTGCCAGCAGCTTTAACAGGGACGAGCAGTACTTC	CASSFNRDEQYF
TRBV5-6	TRBJ1-1	.	TRBD1	TGTGCCAGCAGCTTGAGACTACGGACAGGCAACACTGAAGCTTTCTTT	CASSLRLRTGNTEAFF
TRBV3-1/TRBV3-2	TRBJ2-3	.	.	TGTGCCAGCAGCCATCTGAAGGGGGATACGCAGTATTTT	CASSHLKGDTQYF
TRBV7-9	TRBJ1-2	once	TRBD1	TGTGCCAGCAGCCTTTCTCAACTTGGGACAGCTTCCACCTATGGCTACACCTTC	CASSLSQLGTASTYGYTF
TRBV28	TRBJ1-2	.	.	TGTGCCAGCACCAAAACAGGGCGATATGGCTACACCTTC	CASTKTGRYGYTF
TRBV28	TRBJ1-5	.	.	TGTGCCAGCAGTTTAAGGACAGCTTATAGCAATCAGCCCCAGCATTTT	CASSLRTAYSNQPQHF
TRBV30	TRBJ1-4	.	.	TGTGCCTGGACGGCAGGGAATGAAAAACTGTTTTTT	CAWTAGNEKLFF
TRBV12-5	TRBJ2-1	once	.	TGTGCTAGTGGTTTGCTAAACAATGAGCAGTTCTTC	CASGLLNNEQFF
TRBV6-4	TRBJ1-1	.	.	TGTGCCAGCAGTGACAGCTCTAACCTGAACACTGAAGCTTTCTTT	CASSDSSNLNTEAFF